These T cell receptor beta chains were read from a single sample in a study of T cells in Graves' hyperthyroidism and ophthalmopathy. Each CDR3 protein is one row after TCRdb ran MiXCR on the multiplex PCR reads. The data contain approximately 410,000 distinct CDR3 sequences, roughly 13% of them singletons. The material sequenced was blood. The origin of the receptors is a woman younger than 35 with Graves' hyperthyroidism. The CDR3 runs from the conserved cysteine through the conserved F or W. D genes are given only for firm matches. Some rows have no size entry. The others give once, few or many, or a class for an expanded clone.

>TRBV6-5|once|TRBD2|TRBJ2-3
CASSYGLAGGGTDTQYF
TGTGCCAGCAGTTACGGACTAGCGGGAGGAGGCACAGATACGCAGTATTTT
>TRBV12-3/TRBV12-4|many|.|TRBJ1-6
CASSFRDNSPLHF
TGTGCCAGCAGTTTCAGGGATAATTCACCCCTCCACTTT
>TRBV10-1|many|.|TRBJ2-3
CASSGSSLSSTDTQYF
TGCGCCAGCAGTGGGTCAAGCTTATCTAGCACAGATACGCAGTATTTT
>TRBV6-5|many|.|TRBJ1-3
CASSYSGRDGNTIYF
TGTGCCAGCAGTTACTCGGGCAGGGACGGAAACACCATATATTTT
>TRBV11-2|many|.|TRBJ2-7
CASSLWAGRGYEQYF
TGTGCCAGCAGCTTGTGGGCAGGGCGAGGCTACGAGCAGTACTTC
>TRBV4-3|.|.|TRBJ1-2
CASSQETLSKGYTF
TGCGCCAGCAGCCAAGAGACCCTCAGCAAGGGCTACACCTTC
>TRBV6-1|.|TRBD1|TRBJ2-7
CASRGTGGGEQYF
TGTGCCAGCAGGGGGACAGGGGGCGGCGAGCAGTACTTC
>TRBV2|many|TRBD1|TRBJ2-5
CASSEALTGGFETQYF
TGTGCCAGCAGTGAAGCGTTAACAGGGGGATTTGAGACCCAGTACTTC
>TRBV12-3/TRBV12-4|many|.|TRBJ1-1
CASSRTGKNTEAFF
TGTGCCAGCAGCCGCACAGGAAAGAACACTGAAGCTTTCTTT
>TRBV6-1|.|TRBD1|TRBJ1-5
CASSEVSRGLSQPQHF
TGTGCCAGCAGTGAAGTCTCCAGGGGGCTTAGTCAGCCCCAGCATTTT
>TRBV28|many|.|TRBJ2-7
CASSFAGGGLPYEQYF
TGTGCCAGCAGTTTTGCAGGGGGAGGTCTACCCTACGAGCAGTACTTC
>TRBV20-1|many|.|TRBJ1-5
CSAREGARGQPQHF
TGCAGTGCTAGAGAGGGGGCGAGGGGTCAGCCCCAGCATTTT
>TRBV7-8|many|TRBD1|TRBJ2-3
CASSRQTRGQARDTQYF
TGTGCCAGCAGCCGACAGACACGCGGACAGGCGCGAGATACGCAGTATTTT
>TRBV7-3|few|TRBD2|TRBJ2-3
CASSLMGGMGTDTQYF
TGTGCCAGCAGCTTAATGGGGGGGATGGGTACAGATACGCAGTATTTT
>TRBV11-2|.|.|TRBJ1-4
CASSLGFSTNEKLFF
TGTGCCAGCAGCTTAGGGTTTAGCACTAATGAAAAACTGTTTTTT
>TRBV5-1|many|TRBD2|TRBJ2-1
CASSIATSAEQFF
TGCGCCAGCAGCATTGCAACTAGCGCAGAGCAGTTCTTC
>TRBV7-6|.|.|TRBJ2-2
CASSLDSFNTGELFF
TGTGCCAGCAGCCTTGACAGTTTCAACACCGGGGAGCTGTTTTTT
>TRBV3-1|many|.|TRBJ1-3
CASSKSSGNTIYF
TGTGCCAGCAGCAAAAGCTCTGGAAACACCATATATTTT
>TRBV7-8|many|.|TRBJ1-4
CASSLDSSTGFNEKLFF
TGTGCCAGCAGCTTGGATAGCTCGACAGGATTTAATGAAAAACTGTTTTTT
>TRBV28|few|.|TRBJ1-2
CASSLEVELTYGYTF
TGTGCCAGCAGTTTAGAGGTGGAGCTAACCTATGGCTACACCTTC
>TRBV19|many|.|TRBJ1-1
CASSILATNTEAFF
TGTGCCAGTAGTATTCTGGCAACCAACACTGAAGCTTTCTTT
>TRBV18|many|.|TRBJ2-1
CASSSEGGSYNEQFF
TGTGCCAGCTCATCGGAGGGGGGCTCCTACAATGAGCAGTTCTTC
>TRBV10-1|many|.|TRBJ2-7
CASRGGCYEQYF
TGCGCCAGCAGAGGAGGGTGCTACGAGCAGTACTTC
>TRBV7-9|few|.|TRBJ2-7
CASSTPYYEQYF
TGTGCCAGCAGCACACCATATTACGAGCAGTACTTC
>TRBV5-1|.|.|TRBJ2-1
CASSPRGEQFF
TGCGCCAGCAGCCCCAGGGGTGAGCAGTTCTTC
>TRBV20-1|many|TRBD2|TRBJ2-1
CSAETSSNEQFF
TGCAGTGCTGAGACTAGCAGTAATGAGCAGTTCTTC
>TRBV3-1|many|TRBD1|TRBJ1-1
CASSQGQTFTEAFF
TGTGCCAGCAGCCAGGGACAGACTTTTACTGAAGCTTTCTTT
>TRBV12-3/TRBV12-4|many|.|TRBJ2-7
CASSLTGTSYEQYF
TGTGCCAGCAGCTTAACGGGGACATCCTACGAGCAGTACTTC
>TRBV7-9|few|.|TRBJ2-7
CASSLKTEQYF
TGTGCCAGCAGCTTAAAGACCGAGCAGTACTTC
>TRBV28|.|.|TRBJ1-3
CASSFLDGRRNAIYF
TGTGCCAGCAGTTTTTTGGACGGGCGAAGAAACGCCATATATTTT
>TRBV2|few|.|TRBJ2-2
CASSDPGKGTGELFF
TGTGCCAGCAGTGACCCAGGGAAGGGCACCGGGGAGCTGTTTTTT
>TRBV5-1|few|TRBD2|TRBJ2-2
CASSLVWGGRGTTGELFF
TGCGCCAGCAGCTTGGTGTGGGGCGGGAGAGGAACGACTGGGGAGCTGTTTTTT
>TRBV7-2|.|TRBD1|TRBJ2-1
CASSLGTGHEQFF
TGTGCCAGCAGCTTGGGGACAGGGCATGAGCAGTTCTTC
>TRBV29-1|few|.|TRBJ1-5
CSVDEGPGPQHF
TGCAGCGTGGACGAGGGCCCCGGGCCCCAGCATTTT
>TRBV28|many|.|TRBJ2-1
CASSLLGQGGRNEQFF
TGTGCCAGCAGTTTACTAGGACAGGGAGGGAGAAATGAGCAGTTCTTC
>TRBV6-6|few|.|TRBJ2-1
CASSYSADSEQFF
TGTGCCAGCAGTTACTCGGCGGACAGTGAGCAGTTCTTC